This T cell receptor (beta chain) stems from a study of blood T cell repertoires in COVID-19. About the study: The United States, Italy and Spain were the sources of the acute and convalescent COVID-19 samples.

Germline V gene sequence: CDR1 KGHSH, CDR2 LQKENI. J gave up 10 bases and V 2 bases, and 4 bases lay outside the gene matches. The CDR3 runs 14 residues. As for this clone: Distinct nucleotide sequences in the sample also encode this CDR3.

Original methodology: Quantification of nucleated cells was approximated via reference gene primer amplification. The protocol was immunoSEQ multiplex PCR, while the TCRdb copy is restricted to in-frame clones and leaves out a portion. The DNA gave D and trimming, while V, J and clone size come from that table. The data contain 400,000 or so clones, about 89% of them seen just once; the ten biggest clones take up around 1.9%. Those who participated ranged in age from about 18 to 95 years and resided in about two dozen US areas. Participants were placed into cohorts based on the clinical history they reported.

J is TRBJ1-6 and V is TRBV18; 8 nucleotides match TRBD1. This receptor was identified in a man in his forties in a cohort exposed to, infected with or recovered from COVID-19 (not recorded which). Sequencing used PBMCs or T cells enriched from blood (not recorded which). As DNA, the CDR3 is TGTGCCAGCTCACCAGACAGGGGAGGATCACCCCTCCACTTT. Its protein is CASSPDRGGSPLHF.